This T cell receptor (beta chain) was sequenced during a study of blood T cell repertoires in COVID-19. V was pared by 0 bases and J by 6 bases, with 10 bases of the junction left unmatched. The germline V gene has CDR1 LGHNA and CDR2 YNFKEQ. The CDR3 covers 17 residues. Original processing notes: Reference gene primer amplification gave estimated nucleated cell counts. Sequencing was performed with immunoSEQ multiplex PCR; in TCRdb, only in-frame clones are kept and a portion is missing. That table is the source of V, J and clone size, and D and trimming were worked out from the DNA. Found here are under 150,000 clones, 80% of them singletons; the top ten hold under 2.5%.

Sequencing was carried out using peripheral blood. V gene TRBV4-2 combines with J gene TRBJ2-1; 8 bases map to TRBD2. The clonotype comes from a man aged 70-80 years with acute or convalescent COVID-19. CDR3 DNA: TGTGCCAGCAGCCAAGATCCCTCGGGGGGGGCGTTCAATGAGCAGTTCTTC. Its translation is CASSQDPSGGAFNEQFF.